This T cell receptor beta chain comes out of a study of shared clonotypes between healthy human individuals. Study in general: Three CD4 naive, three CD4 memory, two CD8 naive and one CD8 memory plate were used per donor. Study findings and constraints: Although depth was large, rarefaction showed that sequencing of the sorted subsets was incomplete. With several donors compared, 4.5% to 6.5% of naive CD4 clonotypes were shared.

Free of recent acute infections or vaccinations, the donors were healthy HIV-negative adults. Trimming left V 5 bases short and J 8 bases short, with 23 bases between. There are 16 residues in the CDR3. Germline CDR1 reads PRHDT; CDR2 reads FYEKMQ (reference sequence). Data came from immunoSEQ multiplex PCR; TCRdb stores just in-frame clones and leaves some out. The sample lists around 1.1 million clones, 60% to 80% occurring once. With regard to this clone: Antigen specificity is unknown.

Sequenced input: memory CD4+ T cells from PBMCs. The subset denotes: CD45RA-negative fraction. This chain joins TRBV13 and TRBJ2-3; tentatively, D is TRBD2 (5 bases). The receptor was derived from a man aged 18 to 30 in good health. Some clones in this sample may be carry-over from other donors' samples. The DNA for the CDR3 is TGTGCCAGCAGCGACCCGGGGAGTTTGTCCTTGGGTACGCAGTATTTT. It encodes CASSDPGSLSLGTQYF.